These T cell receptor beta chains were read from a single sample in a study of shared clonotypes between healthy human individuals. Sequenced by immunoSEQ multiplex PCR; TCRdb stores in-frame clones only, minus some. The sample has over 850,000 clones, about 84% seen once. Sequenced input: memory CD4+ T cells from PBMCs. These receptor sequences come from a man between 18 and 29 years old in good health. Some clones in this sample may be carry-over from other donors' samples. The CDR3 runs from the conserved cysteine through the conserved F or W. Fields, in order: D gene, clone size, V gene, J gene, CDR3 protein, CDR3 DNA. The D gene is left open where the match is weak. Size values are once, few and many counts, or a class for expanded clones, and some rows have none.

.,.,TRBV28,TRBJ2-4,CASSNPSGGTVSIQYF,TGTGCCAGCAGTAACCCCAGCGGCGGAACAGTGAGCATTCAGTACTTC
.,few,TRBV30,TRBJ1-5,CAWSVKGNQPQHF,TGTGCCTGGAGTGTAAAGGGCAATCAGCCCCAGCATTTT
TRBD2,.,TRBV5-1,TRBJ2-5,CASSAGTSGQETQYF,TGCGCCAGCAGCGCCGGGACTAGCGGTCAAGAGACCCAGTACTTC
TRBD2,.,TRBV5-1,TRBJ2-5,CASSPGAASGEETQYF,TGCGCCAGCAGCCCCGGCGCGGCTAGCGGAGAAGAGACCCAGTACTTC
TRBD1,.,TRBV7-2,TRBJ1-1,CASSLDRGDRAFF,TGTGCCAGCAGCTTAGACAGGGGGGATCGGGCTTTCTTT
.,.,TRBV19,TRBJ1-2,CASRPGRGRYGYTF,TGTGCCAGTAGGCCCGGCAGGGGCAGGTATGGCTACACCTTC
.,few,TRBV9,TRBJ1-1,CASSVDGSESREAFF,TGTGCCAGCAGCGTAGATGGGTCGGAAAGTAGAGAAGCTTTCTTT
.,.,TRBV5-1,TRBJ2-2,CASSGLAANTGELFF,TGCGCCAGCAGCGGGTTAGCGGCGAACACCGGGGAGCTGTTTTTT
TRBD2,once,TRBV28,TRBJ2-3,CASTLPGLAGGKDTQYF,TGTGCCAGCACCCTACCGGGACTAGCGGGAGGTAAAGATACGCAGTATTTT
.,.,TRBV18,TRBJ1-1,CASSPSRPGVGDTEAFF,TGTGCCAGCTCACCATCCCGCCCAGGGGTGGGGGACACTGAAGCTTTCTTT
.,once,TRBV28,TRBJ2-4,CASSLYADSLAKNIQYF,TGTGCCAGCAGTTTATATGCCGACAGTCTAGCCAAAAACATTCAGTACTTC
.,once,TRBV10-3,TRBJ2-3,CAIGVEGGTDTQYF,TGTGCCATCGGGGTGGAAGGAGGCACAGATACGCAGTATTTT
TRBD2,.,TRBV18,TRBJ2-1,CASSPASGMHNEQFF,TGTGCCAGCTCACCAGCTAGCGGCATGCACAATGAGCAGTTCTTC
.,.,TRBV13,TRBJ2-7,CASSLSRLAIPNEQYF,TGTGCCAGCAGCTTATCTCGGCTAGCGATCCCCAACGAGCAGTACTTC
TRBD1,.,TRBV7-2,TRBJ1-2,CASSPRQGYGYTF,TGTGCCAGCAGCCCCCGACAGGGCTATGGCTACACCTTC
TRBD2,.,TRBV4-3,TRBJ2-3,CASSQDPRGKSTDTQYF,TGCGCCAGCAGCCAAGATCCGCGGGGGAAAAGCACAGATACGCAGTATTTT
.,.,TRBV11-3,TRBJ2-1,CASSPGWYIGSEQFF,TGTGCCAGCAGCCCAGGCTGGTACATTGGGTCTGAGCAGTTCTTC
.,.,TRBV28,TRBJ2-2,CASAGPNTGELFF,TGTGCCAGCGCCGGTCCGAACACCGGGGAGCTGTTTTTT
TRBD1,.,TRBV28,TRBJ1-2,CASDRGANYGYTF,TGTGCCAGTGACAGGGGAGCTAACTATGGCTACACCTTC
.,.,TRBV5-4,TRBJ2-1,CASTEDYLSSYNEQFF,TGTGCCAGCACCGAAGACTACCTCTCCTCCTACAATGAGCAGTTCTTC